What follows is one T cell receptor (beta chain) and its context. Which antigen it targets is not known. Base qualities are not recorded, but no much larger clone differs from it by a single base. The data derive from a study of control samples from healthy donors and cancer patients (dated by TCRdb to about 2020). Library method: the immunoSEQ multiplex PCR assay. This immuneACCESS table, as held by TCRdb, lists in-frame sequences with V and J called but not all clones. Of the missing ones, under half trace to an unresolved V gene in checked studies; the others have no known cause. Recorded for this sample are around 100,000 clones; more than 85% of them occurred a single time. The ten largest clones represent 15% to 20% of the sample. V loses 5 bases at its end and J loses 7 bases; junction bases beyond the gene matches: 11. Based on the germline V gene, the CDR1 and CDR2 sequences are KGHSH and LQKENI. The CDR3 sequence holds 16 residues, the cysteine and phenylalanine included. This entry keeps only the CDR3 DNA: 48 bases, framed from base 1.

The TCR originated in a woman aged 45-65 years in good health. The sequenced material came from blood. The rearranged segments are TRBV18 and TRBJ2-1, and 10 bases in between align with TRBD1. The CDR3 here reads CASSSDRGLMGNEQFF. The nucleotide sequence reads as follows: TGTGCCAGCTCATCCGACAGGGGGCTTATGGGGAATGAGCAGTTCTTC.